What follows are 30 T cell receptor beta chains derived from one specimen sequenced in a study of post-analysis software for immune sequencing data. Prepared libraries of TCR beta cDNA carried unique molecular identifiers. TCRdb fed the PCR reads into MiXCR, producing one record per CDR3 protein. The table has about 190,000 distinct CDR3 sequences, 25% to 35% seen once. No antigen has been assigned to these receptors. Findings and caveats of the study: Controls showed lower frequencies than patients for four to six TRBV segments, and TRBV5-6, TRBV5-1 and TRBV20-1 were among these.

The sample consisted of blood. These receptors all stem from a girl aged 2-17 years with multiple sclerosis.

V and J are TRBV7-9 and TRBJ1-4; D is unresolved. This CDR3 is 14 amino acids long. V lost 4 bases, J lost 5 bases, and 11 bases lay in between. The germline V gene has CDR1 SEHNR and CDR2 FQNEAQ (reference sequence). The CDR3 bases are TGTGCCAGCAGCTCCGACACGGCGAATGAAAAACTGTTTTTT. Protein sequence: CASSSDTANEKLFF.

V usage is TRBV29-1 and J usage is TRBJ2-3; D is uncertain. The CDR3 is 12 residues long. V shed 7 bases and J shed 3 bases, with 11 bases lying between them. Germline V gives CDR1 SQVTM, CDR2 ANQGSEA. The CDR3, as DNA: TGCAGCGCTGTGACCGGGACAGATACGCAGTATTTT. It codes for CSAVTGTDTQYF.

The chain links TRBV12-3 or TRBV12-4 to TRBJ1-6; D ambiguous. The V end lost 3 bases, the J end lost 6 bases, and 12 bases lay between the germline ends. This CDR3 is built from 15 residues. The CDR3 DNA sequence: TGTGCCAGCAGTTTGATCGGGTTGGCTAATTCACCCCTCCACTTT. This translates into CASSLIGLANSPLHF.

The chain links TRBV12-3 or TRBV12-4 to TRBJ2-7, with D uncertain. Trimming removed 3 bases at V and 4 bases at J, with 7 bases between. The CDR3 consists of 12 residues. CDR3 sequence: CASSLWFYEQYF. CDR3 nucleotide sequence: TGTGCCAGCAGTTTGTGGTTTTACGAGCAGTACTTC.

The count of this clonotype is one. The CDR3 sequence is CASSQGTEMETQYF. The CDR3 DNA follows: TGTGCCAGCAGCCAAGGGACGGAGATGGAGACCCAGTACTTC. The chain employs TRBV3-1 and TRBJ2-5; D unresolved. Trimming pared 1 base from V and 5 bases from J, leaving 11 bases between. This CDR3 has 14 residues. Germline CDR1 is LGHDT and CDR2 is YNNKEL (reference sequence).

This clonotype was observed a handful of times. This sequence joins TRBV29-1 and TRBJ2-1; D gene uncertain. The J call may not be correct, given that the DNA end is closer to TRBJ2-7. The CDR3 covers 11 residues. Germline-derived CDR1 and CDR2 are SQVTM and ANQGSEA. In DNA form, the CDR3 reads TGCAGCGTTGGGATCTACAATGAGCAGTACTTC. This codes for CSVGIYNEQYF.

In its sample, this clonotype was seen many times. The chain uses TRBV18 and TRBJ2-7; D may be TRBD1 (5 bases). CDR1 and CDR2 from the germline V gene are KGHSH and LQKENI. The CDR3 contains 17 residues. V lost 3 bases and J lost 0, with 18 bases in between. The CDR3 DNA reads TGTGCCAGCTCACCCCGGGCTCGCGTCAGGGACTCCTACGAGCAGTACTTC. This encodes CASSPRARVRDSYEQYF.

This clonotype came up a few times. This chain uses TRBV6-5 with TRBJ2-1; no firm D call. CDR3 length: 13 amino acids. V was shortened by 6 bases and J by 4 bases, with 10 bases between the two germline ends. Germline V gives CDR1 MNHEY, CDR2 SVGAGI. CDR3 amino acids: CASRVGMYNEQFF. The CDR3 coding sequence is TGTGCCAGCAGGGTGGGTATGTACAATGAGCAGTTCTTC.

This clonotype occurred a few times. The rearrangement links TRBV6-2 or TRBV6-3 to TRBJ1-1; 8 bases agree with TRBD1. V lost 4 bases and J lost 3; bases outside the gene matches: 1. CDR1 MNHEY and CDR2 SVGEGT come from the germline V gene. CDR3 length equals 13 residues. In DNA form, the CDR3 reads TGTGCCAGCAGTTGGACAGGGCACACTGAAGCTTTCTTT. It translates to CASSWTGHTEAFF.

This clonotype was observed at least ten times. The chain recombines TRBV28 with TRBJ2-4; D uncertain. The CDR3 is 19 residues long. V shed 5 bases and J shed 0 bases, with 23 bases lying between them. Germline V gene lookup returns CDR1 MDHEN and CDR2 SYDVKM. The CDR3 DNA follows: TGTGCCAGCAGTCCACCCCCTGCTGCGGTTCCTCTAGCCAAAAACATTCAGTACTTC. Translating gives CASSPPPAAVPLAKNIQYF. The whole variable domain, filled in from reference TRBV28 and TRBJ2-4, reads DVKVTQSSRYLVKRTGEKVFLECVQDMDHENMFWYRQDPGLGLRLIYFSYDVKMKEKGDIPEGYSVSREKKERFSLILESASTNQTSMYLCASSPPPAAVPLAKNIQYFGAGTRLSVL.

This clonotype has at least ten counts. An end of the junction does not agree with germline; a read error may underlie this. This chain links TRBV20-1 with TRBJ2-1; 10 nucleotides match TRBD2. The CDR3 has 12 residues. The germline CDR1 and CDR2 sequences are DFQATT and SNEGSKA (reference sequence). CDR3 sequence reads: CSTSGNGNEQFF. As DNA, the CDR3 is TGCAGTACTAGCGGGAATGGCAATGAGCAGTTCTTC.

V gene TRBV6-5 combines with J gene TRBJ2-3; 7 bases are a match to TRBD2. The junction had 6 bases not matched to a gene; V was cut back by 6 bases and J by 6 bases. The CDR3 spans 13 residues. CDR1 is MNHEY, CDR2 SVGAGI, per germline. CDR3 bases: TGTGCCAGCAGCTCGGGACTACTGGATACGCAGTATTTT. Translating it yields CASSSGLLDTQYF.

This clonotype was seen repeatedly, ten times or more. The chain couples TRBV29-1 to TRBJ2-7; the D gene is possibly TRBD1 (5 bases). Trimming took 4 bases from V and 2 from J, leaving 9 bases between them. The CDR3 runs 12 residues. Germline loops: CDR1 SQVTM, CDR2 ANQGSEA. In nucleotides, the CDR3 is TGCAGCGTTGGTGCAGGGCCCTACGAGCAGTACTTC. Its protein is CSVGAGPYEQYF.

This clonotype was recorded at least ten times. The chain combines TRBV12-3 or TRBV12-4 with TRBJ2-3; 7 bases match TRBD1. The CDR3 consists of 13 residues. The J segment lost 6 bases and the V segment lost 8 bases, leaving 8 bases of the junction unmatched. CDR3 protein: CASSGQRADTQYF. The CDR3 DNA follows: TGTGCCAGCTCGGGACAGAGGGCGGATACGCAGTATTTT.

V gene TRBV20-1 combines with J gene TRBJ2-1; D is uncertain. Germline V lookup: CDR1 DFQATT, CDR2 SNEGSKA (reference sequence). V was clipped by 6 bases and J by 0 bases, with 12 bases between them. The length of the CDR3 is 14 residues. The CDR3 DNA follows: TGCAGTGCCTCCCCTAGGAGCTCCTACAATGAGCAGTTCTTC. It translates to CSASPRSSYNEQFF.

The V and J genes are TRBV20-1 and TRBJ2-7, with D possibly being TRBD2 (6 bases). CDR1 is DFQATT and CDR2 is SNEGSKA in the germline V gene (reference sequence). The CDR3 covers 13 residues. The ends were cut back, 2 bases at V and 0 bases at J, with 8 bases in the middle. In nucleotides, the CDR3 is TGCAGTGCTAGATTCGGGAGCTCCTACGAGCAGTACTTC. This sequence encodes CSARFGSSYEQYF.

This clonotype was counted at least ten times. The chain uses TRBV27 and TRBJ2-7, with TRBD2 identical over 9 bases. Germline CDR1 reads MNHEY; CDR2 reads SMNVEV (reference sequence). V gave up 5 bases and J gave up 0 bases; unmatched junction bases: 8. The CDR3 is 16 amino acids. As DNA, the CDR3 is TGTGCCAGCAGTCGAGCGGGAGGATCGAGCTCCTACGAGCAGTACTTC. Translation: CASSRAGGSSSYEQYF.

This clonotype was observed many times. The chain couples TRBV4-1 to TRBJ2-4, with 8 positions matching TRBD2. The ends lost 0 bases at V and 3 bases at J; junction bases unmatched: 1. The CDR3 sequence is 15 residues long. CDR1 is MGHRA, CDR2 YSYEKL, per germline. CDR3 amino acids: CASSQEGTSKNIQYF. The CDR3 nucleotides read TGCGCCAGCAGCCAAGAAGGGACTAGCAAAAACATTCAGTACTTC.

This clonotype was seen ten or more times. The chain uses TRBV5-1 and TRBJ2-6; no clear D gene. The CDR3 has 15 amino acids. In germline, CDR1 is SGHRS, CDR2 YFSETQ. Trimming pared 1 base from V and 0 bases from J, leaving 5 bases between. CDR3 amino acids: CASSLPDSGANVLTF. CDR3 coding DNA: TGCGCCAGCAGCTTGCCCGACTCTGGGGCCAACGTCCTGACTTTC.

This clonotype was detected many times. V gene TRBV7-6 combines with J gene TRBJ2-3, with a possible D match to TRBD2 (7 bases). Between the trimmed V and J ends, which lost 1 base and 2 bases, there was a span of 10 bases. From germline, CDR1 is SGHVS and CDR2 FNYEAQ. The CDR3 has 15 amino acids. The CDR3 DNA is TGTGCCAGCAGCTTAGGGGGGGGGCCCACAGATACGCAGTATTTT. Protein: CASSLGGGPTDTQYF.

The chain joins TRBV3-1 to TRBJ1-2; maybe TRBD1 (6 bases). The CDR3 totals 16 residues. V lost 4 bases, J lost 8 bases, and 23 bases lay in between. Germline CDR1 reads LGHDT; CDR2 reads YNNKEL (reference sequence). Written as DNA, the CDR3 is TGTGCCAGCAGCCGCGAACTAACACAGGGAACGGAAGGCTACACCTTC. It specifies CASSRELTQGTEGYTF.

This clonotype was observed at least ten times. The chain recombines TRBV29-1 with TRBJ2-5, with 10 bases lining up with TRBD2. With 5 bases clipped from V and 4 bases from J, the junction kept 7 bases outside the gene matches. This CDR3 contains 14 residues. Germline lookup yields CDR1 SQVTM and CDR2 ANQGSEA. The CDR3 here is CSVRRTSGRETQYF. The CDR3 bases are TGCAGCGTTCGACGGACTAGCGGTCGAGAGACCCAGTACTTC.

There are a few counts of this clonotype. The chain has TRBV6-6 and TRBJ1-1; 10 bases match TRBD1. Germline loops: CDR1 MNHNY, CDR2 SVGAGI (reference sequence). The CDR3 extends over 14 amino acids. The junction had 3 bases not matched to a gene; V was cut back by 2 bases and J by 6 bases. Here the CDR3 DNA reads TGTGCCAGCAGTTACCCGGGACAGGGGCCTGAAGCTTTCTTT. As protein: CASSYPGQGPEAFF.

The V gene is TRBV2, the J gene TRBJ2-1; maybe TRBD1 (5 bases). This CDR3 region has 15 residues. The germline V gene has CDR1 SNHLY and CDR2 FYNNEI. The CDR3 coding sequence is TGTGCTGGCAGGGATGTTGGGGCCTCCTACAATGAGCAGTTCTTC. Translation: CAGRDVGASYNEQFF.

To note about this clonotype: With a much larger clone just one base away, this may be a read error. J is TRBJ2-7 and V is TRBV4-1; D uncertain. The J call is doubtful: the DNA matches TRBJ2-5 better. In germline, CDR1 is MGHRA, CDR2 YSYEKL. This CDR3 comprises 14 residues. The CDR3 here is CASSYGIGRKTQYF. The CDR3 nucleotides are TGCGCCAGCAGCTACGGCATTGGGCGGAAGACCCAGTACTTC.

The chain uses TRBV20-1 and TRBJ1-6, with D perhaps matching TRBD1 (6 bases). From germline, CDR1 is DFQATT and CDR2 SNEGSKA (reference sequence). Trimming took 5 bases from V and 7 from J, leaving 9 bases between them. The CDR3 runs to 12 residues. This CDR3 reads CSAYRANSPLHF. The CDR3 nucleotides are TGCAGTGCTTACAGGGCAAATTCACCCCTCCACTTT.

This clonotype showed up just a few times. The gene calls are TRBV5-1 and TRBJ1-1, with D possibly TRBD1 on 6 matching bases. Trimming removed 4 bases at V and 2 bases at J, with 18 bases between. The V gene's germline CDR1 is SGHRS and CDR2 YFSETQ. This CDR3 comprises 16 residues. CDR3 loop: CASSRGGAGANTEAFF. In nucleotides, the CDR3 is TGCGCCAGCAGCCGCGGCGGGGCAGGGGCTAACACTGAAGCTTTCTTT.

This clonotype appeared many times. The genes are TRBV4-1 and TRBJ2-6; 9 positions agree with TRBD1. There are 19 residues in the CDR3. V lost 1 base, J lost 5 bases, and 12 bases stayed unmatched. The germline V gene has CDR1 MGHRA and CDR2 YSYEKL. The CDR3 loop is CASSQVQRDRALRANVLTF. DNA of the CDR3: TGCGCCAGCAGCCAAGTTCAGCGGGACAGGGCGCTAAGGGCCAACGTCCTGACTTTC.

This clonotype occurred a few times. The chain couples TRBV6-2 or TRBV6-3 to TRBJ1-6, with D hard to call. Looked up from germline, CDR1 is MNHEY and CDR2 is SVGEGT. Trimming left V 7 bases short and J 7 bases short, with 11 bases between. The CDR3 is made up of 13 amino acids. CDR3 residues: CASKPGRNSPLHF. The CDR3 region has the DNA TGTGCCAGCAAACCGGGCCGGAATTCACCCCTCCACTTT.

This clonotype was recorded many times. V is TRBV5-1 and J is TRBJ2-1; 14 bases agree with TRBD2. Trimming cost V 4 bases and J 2 bases; bases outside gene matches: 14. This CDR3 is 20 amino acids long. The germline V gene encodes CDR1 SGHRS and CDR2 YFSETQ. CDR3 in amino acids: CASSPVPGLAGEGAYNEQFF. CDR3 bases: TGCGCCAGCAGCCCAGTCCCGGGACTAGCGGGAGAGGGGGCCTACAATGAGCAGTTCTTC.